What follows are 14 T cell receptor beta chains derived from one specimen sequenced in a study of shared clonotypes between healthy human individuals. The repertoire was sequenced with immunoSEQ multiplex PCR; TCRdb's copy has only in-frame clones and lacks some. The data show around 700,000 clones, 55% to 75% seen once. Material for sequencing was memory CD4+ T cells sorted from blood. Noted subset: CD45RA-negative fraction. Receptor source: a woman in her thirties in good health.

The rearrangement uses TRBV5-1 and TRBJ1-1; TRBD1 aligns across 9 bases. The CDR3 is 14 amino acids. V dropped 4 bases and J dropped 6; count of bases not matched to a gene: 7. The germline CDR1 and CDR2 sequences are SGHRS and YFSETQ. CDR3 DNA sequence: TGCGCCAGCAGCGGATTACAGGGGGCGCCTGAAGCTTTCTTT. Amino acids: CASSGLQGAPEAFF. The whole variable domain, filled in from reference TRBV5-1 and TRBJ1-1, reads KAGVTQTPRYLIKTRGQQVTLSCSPISGHRSVSWYQQTPGQGLQFLFEYFSETQRNKGNFPGRFSGRQFSNSRSEMNVSTLELGDSALYLCASSGLQGAPEAFFGQGTRLTVV.

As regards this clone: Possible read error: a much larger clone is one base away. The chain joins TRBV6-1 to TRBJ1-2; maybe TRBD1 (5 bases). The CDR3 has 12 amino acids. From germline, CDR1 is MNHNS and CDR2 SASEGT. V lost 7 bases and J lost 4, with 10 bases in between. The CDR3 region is CASTLDSYGYTF. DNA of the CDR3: TGTGCCAGCACCCTAGACAGCTATGGCTACACCTTC.

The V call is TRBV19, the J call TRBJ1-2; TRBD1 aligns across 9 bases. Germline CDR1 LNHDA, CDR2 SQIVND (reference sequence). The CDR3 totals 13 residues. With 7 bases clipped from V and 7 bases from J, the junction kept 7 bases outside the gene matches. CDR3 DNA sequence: TGTGCCAGTACCGTACAGGGGGCGCTTGGCTACACCTTC. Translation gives CASTVQGALGYTF.

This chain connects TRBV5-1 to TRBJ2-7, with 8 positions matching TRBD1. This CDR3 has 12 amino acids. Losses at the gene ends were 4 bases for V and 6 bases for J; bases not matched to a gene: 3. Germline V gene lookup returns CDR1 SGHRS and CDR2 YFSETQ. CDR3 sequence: CASSGQGIEQYF. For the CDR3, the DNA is TGCGCCAGCAGCGGACAGGGTATCGAGCAGTACTTC.

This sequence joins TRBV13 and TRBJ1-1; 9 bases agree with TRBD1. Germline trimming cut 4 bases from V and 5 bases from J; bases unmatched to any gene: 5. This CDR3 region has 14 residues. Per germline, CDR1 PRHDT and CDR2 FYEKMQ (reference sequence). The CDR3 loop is CASSSRTGVTEAFF. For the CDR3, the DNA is TGTGCCAGCAGCTCCCGGACAGGGGTAACTGAAGCTTTCTTT.

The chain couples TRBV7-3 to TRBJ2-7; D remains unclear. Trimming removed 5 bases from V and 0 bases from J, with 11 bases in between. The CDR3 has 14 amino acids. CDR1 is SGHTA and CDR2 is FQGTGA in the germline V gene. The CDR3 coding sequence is TGTGCCAGCAGCCCCCGACTGTTCTCCTACGAGCAGTACTTC. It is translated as CASSPRLFSYEQYF.

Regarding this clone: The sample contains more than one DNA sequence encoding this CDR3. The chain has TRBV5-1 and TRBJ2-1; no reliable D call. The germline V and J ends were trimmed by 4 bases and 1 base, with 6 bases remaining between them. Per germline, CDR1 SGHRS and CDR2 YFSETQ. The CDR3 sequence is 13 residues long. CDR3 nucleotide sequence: TGCGCCAGCAGCCTGGGGTCCTACAATGAGCAGTTCTTC. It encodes CASSLGSYNEQFF.

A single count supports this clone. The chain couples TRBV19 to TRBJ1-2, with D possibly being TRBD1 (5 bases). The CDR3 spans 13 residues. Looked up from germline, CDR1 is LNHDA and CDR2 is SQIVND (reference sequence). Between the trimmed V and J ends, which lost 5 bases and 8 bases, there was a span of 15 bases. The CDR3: CASSYRGQGGYTF. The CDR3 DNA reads TGTGCCAGTAGTTACCGGGGCCAGGGAGGCTACACCTTC.

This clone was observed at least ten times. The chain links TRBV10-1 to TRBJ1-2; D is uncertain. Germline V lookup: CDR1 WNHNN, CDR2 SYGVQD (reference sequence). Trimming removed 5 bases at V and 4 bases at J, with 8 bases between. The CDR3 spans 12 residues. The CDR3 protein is CASSSGSYGYTF. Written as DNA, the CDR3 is TGCGCCAGCAGTTCAGGATCCTATGGCTACACCTTC.

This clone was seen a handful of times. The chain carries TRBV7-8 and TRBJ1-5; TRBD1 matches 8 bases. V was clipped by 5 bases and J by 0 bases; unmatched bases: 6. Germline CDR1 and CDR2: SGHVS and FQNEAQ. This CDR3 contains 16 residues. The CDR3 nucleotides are TGTGCCAGCAGCAGCCAAGGACAGGGTAGCAATCAGCCCCAGCATTTT. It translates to CASSSQGQGSNQPQHF. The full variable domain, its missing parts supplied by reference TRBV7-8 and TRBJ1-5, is GAGVSQSPRYKVAKRGQDVALRCDPISGHVSLFWYQQALGQGPEFLTYFQNEAQLDKSGLPSDRFFAERPEGSVSTLKIQRTQQEDSAVYLCASSSQGQGSNQPQHFGDGTRLSIL.

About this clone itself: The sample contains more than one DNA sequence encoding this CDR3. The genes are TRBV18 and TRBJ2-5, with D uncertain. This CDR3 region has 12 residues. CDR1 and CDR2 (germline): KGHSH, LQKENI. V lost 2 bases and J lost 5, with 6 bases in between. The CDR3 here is CASSPAEETQYF. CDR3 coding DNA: TGTGCCAGCTCACCAGCGGAGGAGACCCAGTACTTC.

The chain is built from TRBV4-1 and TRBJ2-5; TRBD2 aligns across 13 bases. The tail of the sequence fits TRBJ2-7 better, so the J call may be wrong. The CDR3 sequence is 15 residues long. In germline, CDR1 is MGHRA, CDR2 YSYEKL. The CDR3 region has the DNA TGCGCCAGCAGCCCGGGACTAGCGGGACTTAGCGAGCAGTACTTC. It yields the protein CASSPGLAGLSEQYF.

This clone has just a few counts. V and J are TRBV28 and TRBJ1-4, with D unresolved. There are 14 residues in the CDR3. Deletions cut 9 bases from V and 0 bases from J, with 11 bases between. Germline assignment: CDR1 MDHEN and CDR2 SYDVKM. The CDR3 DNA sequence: TGTGCCAGTGGTCTTAGTGCAACTAATGAAAAACTGTTTTTT. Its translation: CASGLSATNEKLFF.

The CDR3 loop is CASSPESPSYNEQFF. In DNA, the CDR3 is TGTGCCAGCAGCCCCGAATCCCCGTCCTACAATGAGCAGTTCTTC. The rearrangement links TRBV4-2 to TRBJ2-1, with D unclear. Trimming removed 4 bases from V and 1 base from J, with 11 bases in between. Germline values: CDR1 LGHNA, CDR2 YNFKEQ. The CDR3 is made up of 15 amino acids.